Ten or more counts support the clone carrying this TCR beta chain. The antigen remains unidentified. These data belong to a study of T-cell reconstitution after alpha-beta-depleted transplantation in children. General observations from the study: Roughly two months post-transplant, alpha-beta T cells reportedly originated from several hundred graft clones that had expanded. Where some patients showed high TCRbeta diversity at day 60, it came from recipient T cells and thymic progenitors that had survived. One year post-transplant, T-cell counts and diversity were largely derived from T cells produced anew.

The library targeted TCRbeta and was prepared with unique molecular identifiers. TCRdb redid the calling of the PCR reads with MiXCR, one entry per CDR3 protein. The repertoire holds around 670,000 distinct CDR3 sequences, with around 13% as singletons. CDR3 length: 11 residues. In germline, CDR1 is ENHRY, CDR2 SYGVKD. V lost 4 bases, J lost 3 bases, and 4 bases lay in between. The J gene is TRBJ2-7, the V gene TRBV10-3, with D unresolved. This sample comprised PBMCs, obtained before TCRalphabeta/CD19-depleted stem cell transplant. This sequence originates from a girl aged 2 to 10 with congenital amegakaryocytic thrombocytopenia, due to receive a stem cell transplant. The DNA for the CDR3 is TGTGCCATCAGTGGGGACTACGAGCAGTACTTC. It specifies CAISGDYEQYF.